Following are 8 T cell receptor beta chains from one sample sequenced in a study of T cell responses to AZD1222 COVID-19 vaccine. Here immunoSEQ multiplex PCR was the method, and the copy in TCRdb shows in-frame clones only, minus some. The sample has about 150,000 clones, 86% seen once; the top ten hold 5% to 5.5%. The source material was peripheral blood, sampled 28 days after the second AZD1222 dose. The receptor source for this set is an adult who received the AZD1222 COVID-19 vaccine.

CDR3 protein: CASSHGQGETQYF. In nucleotides, the CDR3 is TGTGCCAGCAGTCACGGACAGGGCGAGACCCAGTACTTC. The J gene is TRBJ2-5, the V gene TRBV6-5, with 8 bases aligning to TRBD1. The germline V gene has CDR1 MNHEY and CDR2 SVGAGI. The CDR3 has 13 amino acids. V lost 5 bases, J lost 5 bases, and 4 bases stayed unmatched.

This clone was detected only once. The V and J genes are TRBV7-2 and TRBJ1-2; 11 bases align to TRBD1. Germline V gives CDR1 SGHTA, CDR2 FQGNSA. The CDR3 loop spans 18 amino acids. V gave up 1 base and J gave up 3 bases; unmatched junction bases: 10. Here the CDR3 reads CASSLGAGTGGFYYGYTF. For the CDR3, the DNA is TGTGCCAGCAGCTTAGGGGCAGGGACAGGGGGTTTTTACTATGGCTACACCTTC.

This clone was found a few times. For the CDR3, the DNA is TGTGCCAGCCCCCCGCGACGGAACACCGGGGAGCTGTTTTTT. Translating gives CASPPRRNTGELFF. The rearrangement links TRBV6-6 to TRBJ2-2; D unclear. The CDR3 is made up of 14 amino acids. The ends were cut back, 8 bases at V and 1 base at J, with 11 bases in the middle. Germline loops: CDR1 MNHNY, CDR2 SVGAGI (reference sequence).

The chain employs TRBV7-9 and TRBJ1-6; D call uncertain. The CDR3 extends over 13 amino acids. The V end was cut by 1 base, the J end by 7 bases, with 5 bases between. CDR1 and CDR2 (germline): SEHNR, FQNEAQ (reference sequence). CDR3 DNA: TGTGCCAGCAGCTTAGAAGGGAATTCACCCCTCCACTTT. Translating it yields CASSLEGNSPLHF.

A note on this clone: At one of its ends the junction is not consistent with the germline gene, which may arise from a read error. The DNA of the CDR3 is TGTGCCATCAATGAGGGGTATGGCTACACCTTC. It specifies CAINEGYGYTF. This chain joins TRBV10-3 and TRBJ1-2; D might be TRBD1 (5 bases). The germline V gene has CDR1 ENHRY and CDR2 SYGVKD. This CDR3 spans 11 amino acids.

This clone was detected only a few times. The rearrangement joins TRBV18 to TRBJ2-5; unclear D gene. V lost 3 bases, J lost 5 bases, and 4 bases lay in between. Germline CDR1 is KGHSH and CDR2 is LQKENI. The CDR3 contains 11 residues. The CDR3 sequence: CASSPKETQYF. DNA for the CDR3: TGTGCCAGCTCACCTAAGGAGACCCAGTACTTC.

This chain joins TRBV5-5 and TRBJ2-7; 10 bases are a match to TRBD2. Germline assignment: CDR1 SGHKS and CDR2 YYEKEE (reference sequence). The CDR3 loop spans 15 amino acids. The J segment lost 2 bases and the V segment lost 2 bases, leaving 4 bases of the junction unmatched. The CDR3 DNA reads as TGTGCCAGCAGCTTCGAGCGGGGGGGCACCTACGAGCAGTACTTC. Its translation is CASSFERGGTYEQYF. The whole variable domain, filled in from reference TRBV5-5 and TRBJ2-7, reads DAGVTQSPTHLIKTRGQQVTLRCSPISGHKSVSWYQQVLGQGPQFIFQYYEKEERGRGNFPDRFSARQFPNYSSELNVNALLLGDSALYLCASSFERGGTYEQYFGPGTRLTVT.

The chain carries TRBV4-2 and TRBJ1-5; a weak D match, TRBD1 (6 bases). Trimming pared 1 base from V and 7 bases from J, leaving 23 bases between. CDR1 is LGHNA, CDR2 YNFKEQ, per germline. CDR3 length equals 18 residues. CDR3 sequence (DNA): TGTGCCAGCAGCCAAGCGTTACAGGGCGGCTGGGGTTCGCAGCCCCAGCATTTT. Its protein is CASSQALQGGWGSQPQHF.